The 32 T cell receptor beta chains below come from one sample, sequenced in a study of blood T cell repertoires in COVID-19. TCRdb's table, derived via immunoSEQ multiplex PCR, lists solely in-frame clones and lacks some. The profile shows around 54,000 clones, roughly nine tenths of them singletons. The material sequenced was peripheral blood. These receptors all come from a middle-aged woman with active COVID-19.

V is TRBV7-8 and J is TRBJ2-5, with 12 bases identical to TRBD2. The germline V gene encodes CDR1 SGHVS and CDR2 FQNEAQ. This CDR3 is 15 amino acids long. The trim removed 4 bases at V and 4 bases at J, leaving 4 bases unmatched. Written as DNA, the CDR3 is TGTGCCAGCAGCTGGACTAGCGGGGTACTAGAGACCCAGTACTTC. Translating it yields CASSWTSGVLETQYF.

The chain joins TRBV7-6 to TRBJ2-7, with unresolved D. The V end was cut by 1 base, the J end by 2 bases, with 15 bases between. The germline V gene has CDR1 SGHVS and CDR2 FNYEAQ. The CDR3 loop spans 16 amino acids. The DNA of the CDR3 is TGTGCCAGCAGCTTAGGAGTGAGAGGCTCTCCCTACGAGCAGTACTTC. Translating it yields CASSLGVRGSPYEQYF.

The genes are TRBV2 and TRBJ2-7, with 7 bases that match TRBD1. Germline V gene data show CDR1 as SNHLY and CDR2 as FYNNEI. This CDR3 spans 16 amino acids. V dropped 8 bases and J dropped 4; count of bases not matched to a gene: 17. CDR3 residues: CASRNGQDFRGYEQYF. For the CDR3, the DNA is TGTGCCAGCCGAAACGGACAGGATTTTAGAGGTTACGAGCAGTACTTC.

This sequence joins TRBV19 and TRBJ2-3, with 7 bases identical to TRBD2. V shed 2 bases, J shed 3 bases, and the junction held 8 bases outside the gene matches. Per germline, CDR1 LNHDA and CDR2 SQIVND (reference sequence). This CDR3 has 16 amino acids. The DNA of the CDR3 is TGTGCCAGTAGTATATTCGGGGGGACCACGACAGATACGCAGTATTTT. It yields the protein CASSIFGGTTTDTQYF.

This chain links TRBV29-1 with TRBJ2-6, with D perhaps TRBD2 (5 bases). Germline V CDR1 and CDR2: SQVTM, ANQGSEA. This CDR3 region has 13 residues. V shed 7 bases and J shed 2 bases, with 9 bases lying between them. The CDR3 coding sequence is TGCAGCGCCAGACTACCTGGGGCCAACGTCCTGACTTTC. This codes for CSARLPGANVLTF.

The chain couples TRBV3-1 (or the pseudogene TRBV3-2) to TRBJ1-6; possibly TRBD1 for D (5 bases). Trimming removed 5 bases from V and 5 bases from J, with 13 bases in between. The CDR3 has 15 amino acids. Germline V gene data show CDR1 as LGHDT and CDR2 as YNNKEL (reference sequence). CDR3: CASSKRGWNNSPLHF. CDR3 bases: TGTGCCAGCAGCAAGCGGGGCTGGAATAATTCACCCCTCCACTTT.

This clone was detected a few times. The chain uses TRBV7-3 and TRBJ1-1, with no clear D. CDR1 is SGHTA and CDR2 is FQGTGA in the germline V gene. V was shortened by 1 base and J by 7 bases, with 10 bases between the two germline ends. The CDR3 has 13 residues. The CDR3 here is CASSLREGDEAFF. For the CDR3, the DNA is TGTGCCAGCAGCTTAAGAGAGGGAGATGAAGCTTTCTTT.

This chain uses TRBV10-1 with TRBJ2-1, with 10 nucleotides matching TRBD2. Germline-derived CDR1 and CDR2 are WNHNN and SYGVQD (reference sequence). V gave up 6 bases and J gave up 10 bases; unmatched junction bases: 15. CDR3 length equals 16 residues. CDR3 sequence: CASSPISGGGIREQFF. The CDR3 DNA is TGCGCCAGCAGCCCAATCAGCGGGGGGGGGATACGGGAGCAGTTCTTC.

The CDR3 sequence is CASSTGLAGSWGTDTQYF. The CDR3 DNA follows: TGTGCCAGTAGTACCGGACTAGCGGGGAGTTGGGGCACAGATACGCAGTATTTT. This chain links TRBV19 with TRBJ2-3; 12 bases align to TRBD2. The CDR3 is 18 residues long. CDR1 is LNHDA and CDR2 is SQIVND in the germline V gene (reference sequence). The J segment lost 1 base and the V segment lost 4 bases, leaving 9 bases of the junction unmatched. The variable domain in full, with the rest retrieved from reference TRBV19 and TRBJ2-3, is DGGITQSPKYLFRKEGQNVTLSCEQNLNHDAMYWYRQDPGQGLRLIYYSQIVNDFQKGDIAEGYSVSREKKESFPLTVTSAQKNPTAFYLCASSTGLAGSWGTDTQYFGPGTRLTVL.

As DNA, the CDR3 is TGTGCCAGCAGCTTGTTGGCTAGCGGGGCCCCCGGTTGGGATGAGCAGTTCTTC. As protein: CASSLLASGAPGWDEQFF. This chain joins TRBV5-4 and TRBJ2-1; TRBD2 matches at 9 bases. The germline V gene has CDR1 SGHNT and CDR2 YYREEE (reference sequence). CDR3 length: 18 residues. The V and J ends lost 1 base and 8 bases, in that order; junction bases with no gene match: 16.

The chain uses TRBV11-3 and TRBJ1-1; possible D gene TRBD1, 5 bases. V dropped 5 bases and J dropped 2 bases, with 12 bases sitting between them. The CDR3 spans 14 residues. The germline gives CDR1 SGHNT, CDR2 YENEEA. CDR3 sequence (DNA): TGTGCCAGCAGCCGACTGGGGGGAAACACTGAAGCTTTCTTT. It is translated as CASSRLGGNTEAFF.

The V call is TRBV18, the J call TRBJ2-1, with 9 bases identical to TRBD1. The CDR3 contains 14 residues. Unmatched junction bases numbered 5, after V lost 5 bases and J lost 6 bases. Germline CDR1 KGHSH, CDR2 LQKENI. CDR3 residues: CASSGNRGLNEQFF. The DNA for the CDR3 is TGTGCCAGCTCAGGGAACAGGGGGCTCAATGAGCAGTTCTTC.

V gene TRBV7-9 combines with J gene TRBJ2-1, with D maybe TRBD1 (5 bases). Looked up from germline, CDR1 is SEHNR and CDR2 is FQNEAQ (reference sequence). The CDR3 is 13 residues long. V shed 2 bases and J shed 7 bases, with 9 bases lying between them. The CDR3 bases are TGTGCCAGCAGCTTACAGGGCTGGAATGAGCAGTTCTTC. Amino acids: CASSLQGWNEQFF.

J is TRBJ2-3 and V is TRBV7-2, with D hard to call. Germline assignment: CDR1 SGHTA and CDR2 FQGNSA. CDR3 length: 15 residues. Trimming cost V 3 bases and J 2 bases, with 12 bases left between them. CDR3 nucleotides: TGTGCCAGCAGCTTTGGTGGCAGACTCACAGATACGCAGTATTTT. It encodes CASSFGGRLTDTQYF.

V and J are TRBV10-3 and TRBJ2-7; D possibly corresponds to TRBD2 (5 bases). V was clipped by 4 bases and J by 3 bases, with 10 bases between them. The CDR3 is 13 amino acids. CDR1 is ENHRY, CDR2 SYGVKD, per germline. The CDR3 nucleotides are TGTGCCATCAGTGTAGCGTCCGTCTACGAGCAGTACTTC. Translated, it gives CAISVASVYEQYF.

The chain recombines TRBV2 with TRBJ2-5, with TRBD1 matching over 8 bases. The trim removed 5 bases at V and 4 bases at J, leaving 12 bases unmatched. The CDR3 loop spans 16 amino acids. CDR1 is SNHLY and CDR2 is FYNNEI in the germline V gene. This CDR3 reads CASSYTRRGHGETQYF. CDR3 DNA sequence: TGTGCCAGCAGTTACACCCGCAGGGGGCACGGAGAGACCCAGTACTTC.

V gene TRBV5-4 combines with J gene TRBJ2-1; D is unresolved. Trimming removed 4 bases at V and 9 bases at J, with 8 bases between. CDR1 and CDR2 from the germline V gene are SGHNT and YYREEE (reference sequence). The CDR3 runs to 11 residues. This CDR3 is CASSPQIEQFF. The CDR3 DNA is TGTGCCAGCAGCCCTCAGATTGAGCAGTTCTTC.

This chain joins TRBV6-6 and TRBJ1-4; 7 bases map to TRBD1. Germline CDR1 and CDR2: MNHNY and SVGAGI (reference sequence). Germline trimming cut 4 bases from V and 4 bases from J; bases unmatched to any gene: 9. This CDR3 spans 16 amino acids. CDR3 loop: CASSSSTGLGNEKLFF. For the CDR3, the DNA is TGTGCCAGCAGTTCATCGACAGGGCTCGGTAATGAAAAACTGTTTTTT.

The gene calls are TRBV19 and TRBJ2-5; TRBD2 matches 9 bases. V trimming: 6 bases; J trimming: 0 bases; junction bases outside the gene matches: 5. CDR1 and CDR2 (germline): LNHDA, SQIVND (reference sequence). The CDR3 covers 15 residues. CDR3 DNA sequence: TGTGCCAGTAGGAGCGCGGGGGGGTACCAAGAGACCCAGTACTTC. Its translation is CASRSAGGYQETQYF.

This chain's CDR3 is CATSRDIGGGTYEQYF. As DNA, the CDR3 is TGTGCCACCAGCAGAGATATCGGGGGGGGAACCTACGAGCAGTACTTC. This chain joins TRBV15 and TRBJ2-7; TRBD2 matches at 8 bases. The V gene end was trimmed by 0 bases and the J gene end by 2 bases; junction bases not matched to a gene: 6. Germline-derived CDR1 and CDR2 are LNHNV and YYDKDF (reference sequence). The CDR3 extends over 16 amino acids.

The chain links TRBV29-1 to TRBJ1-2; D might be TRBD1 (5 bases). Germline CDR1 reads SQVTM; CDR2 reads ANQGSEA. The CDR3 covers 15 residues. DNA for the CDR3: TGCGGGACTAAGGACGGGGGAACGGGCTACTATGGCTACACCTTC. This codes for CGTKDGGTGYYGYTF.

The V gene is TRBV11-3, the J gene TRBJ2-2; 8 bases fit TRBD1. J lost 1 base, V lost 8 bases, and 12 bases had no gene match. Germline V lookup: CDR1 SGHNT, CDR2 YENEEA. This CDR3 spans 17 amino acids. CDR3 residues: CASLTSRGPQNTGELFF. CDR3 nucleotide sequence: TGTGCCAGCCTTACTTCCAGGGGGCCCCAGAACACCGGGGAGCTGTTTTTT.

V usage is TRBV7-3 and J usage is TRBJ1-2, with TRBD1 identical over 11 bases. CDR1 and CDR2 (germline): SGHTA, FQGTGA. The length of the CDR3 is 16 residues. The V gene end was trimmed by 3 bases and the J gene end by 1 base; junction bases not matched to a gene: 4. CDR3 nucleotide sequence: TGTGCCAGCAGCTTCCCCGGGACAGGGGGTAACTATGGCTACACCTTC. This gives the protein CASSFPGTGGNYGYTF.

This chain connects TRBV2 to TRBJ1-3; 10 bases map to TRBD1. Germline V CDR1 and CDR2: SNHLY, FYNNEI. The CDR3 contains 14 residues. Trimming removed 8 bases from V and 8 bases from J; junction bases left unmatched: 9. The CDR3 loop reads CASGLDRGQDTIYF. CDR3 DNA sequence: TGTGCCAGCGGCCTCGACAGGGGGCAGGACACCATATATTTT.

This chain's CDR3 is CASSSGTYEQYF. The CDR3 DNA sequence: TGTGCCAGCAGCTCGGGTACCTACGAGCAGTACTTC. J is TRBJ2-7 and V is TRBV5-8; D remains ambiguous. This CDR3 is built from 12 residues. Deletions cut 3 bases from V and 2 bases from J, with 6 bases between. Germline assignment: CDR1 SGHTS and CDR2 YDEGEE.

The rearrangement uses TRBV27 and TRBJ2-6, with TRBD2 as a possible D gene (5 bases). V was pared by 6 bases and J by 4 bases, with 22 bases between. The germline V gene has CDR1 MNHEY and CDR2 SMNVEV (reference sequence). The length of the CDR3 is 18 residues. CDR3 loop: CASSHSRVSRGGANVLTF. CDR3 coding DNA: TGTGCCAGCAGCCACTCTCGGGTCTCCAGAGGGGGGGCCAACGTCCTGACTTTC.

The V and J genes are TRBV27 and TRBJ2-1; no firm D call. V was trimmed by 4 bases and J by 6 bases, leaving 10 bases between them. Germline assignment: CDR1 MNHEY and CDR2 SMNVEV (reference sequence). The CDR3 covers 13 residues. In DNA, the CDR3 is TGTGCCAGCAGTTCCAGCCTAGGCAATGAGCAGTTCTTC. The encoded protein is CASSSSLGNEQFF.

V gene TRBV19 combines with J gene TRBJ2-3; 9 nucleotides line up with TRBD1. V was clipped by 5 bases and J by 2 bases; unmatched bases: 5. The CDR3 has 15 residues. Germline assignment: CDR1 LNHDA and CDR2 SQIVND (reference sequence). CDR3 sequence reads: CASSLGTGYTDTQYF. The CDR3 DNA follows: TGTGCCAGTAGTCTCGGGACAGGGTACACAGATACGCAGTATTTT.

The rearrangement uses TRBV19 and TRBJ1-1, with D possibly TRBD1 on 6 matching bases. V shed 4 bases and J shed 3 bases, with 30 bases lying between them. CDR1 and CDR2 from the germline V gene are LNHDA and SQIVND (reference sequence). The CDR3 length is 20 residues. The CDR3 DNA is TGTGCCAGTAGTAAAGCCCCCCCTCGAGGTTCGGTGAAGGGGGACACTGAAGCTTTCTTT. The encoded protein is CASSKAPPRGSVKGDTEAFF.

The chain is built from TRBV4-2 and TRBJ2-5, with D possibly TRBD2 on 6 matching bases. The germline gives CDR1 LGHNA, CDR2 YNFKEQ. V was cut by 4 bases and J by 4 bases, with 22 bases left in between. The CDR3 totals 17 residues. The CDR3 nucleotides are TGTGCCAGCAGCCCGAACCCCGGCGAACTAGCTGGAGAGACCCAGTACTTC. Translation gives CASSPNPGELAGETQYF.

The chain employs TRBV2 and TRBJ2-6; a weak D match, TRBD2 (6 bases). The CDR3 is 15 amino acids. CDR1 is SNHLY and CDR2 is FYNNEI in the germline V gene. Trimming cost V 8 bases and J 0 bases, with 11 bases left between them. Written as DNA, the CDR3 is TGTGCCAGCGGGGAGGACTTCTCTGGGGCCAACGTCCTGACTTTC. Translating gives CASGEDFSGANVLTF.

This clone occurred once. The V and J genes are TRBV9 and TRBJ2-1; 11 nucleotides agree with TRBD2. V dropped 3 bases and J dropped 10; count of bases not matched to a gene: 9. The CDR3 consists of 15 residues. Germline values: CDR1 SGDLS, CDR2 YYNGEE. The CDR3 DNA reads TGTGCCAGCAGCGCCAGGACTAGCGGGCTCGGCGAGCAGTTCTTC. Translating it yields CASSARTSGLGEQFF. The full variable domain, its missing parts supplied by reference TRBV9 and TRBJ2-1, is DSGVTQTPKHLITATGQRVTLRCSPRSGDLSVYWYQQSLDQGLQFLIQYYNGEERAKGNILERFSAQQFPDLHSELNLSSLELGDSALYFCASSARTSGLGEQFFGPGTRLTVL.